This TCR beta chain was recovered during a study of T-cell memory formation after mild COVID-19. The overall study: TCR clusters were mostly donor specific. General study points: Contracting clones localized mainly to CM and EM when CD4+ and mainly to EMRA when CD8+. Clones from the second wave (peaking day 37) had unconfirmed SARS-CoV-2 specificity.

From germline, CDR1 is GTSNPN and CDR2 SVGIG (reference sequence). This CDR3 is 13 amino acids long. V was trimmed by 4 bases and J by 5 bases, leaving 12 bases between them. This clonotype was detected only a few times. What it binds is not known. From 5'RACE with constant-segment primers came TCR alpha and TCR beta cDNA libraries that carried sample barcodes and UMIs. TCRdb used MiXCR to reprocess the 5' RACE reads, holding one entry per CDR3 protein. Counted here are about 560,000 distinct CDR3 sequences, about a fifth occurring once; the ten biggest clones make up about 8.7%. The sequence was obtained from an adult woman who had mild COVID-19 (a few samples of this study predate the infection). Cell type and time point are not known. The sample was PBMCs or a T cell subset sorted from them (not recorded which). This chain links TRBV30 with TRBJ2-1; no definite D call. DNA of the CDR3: TGTGCCTGGATGAGGCAGTCGCACAATGAGCAGTTCTTC. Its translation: CAWMRQSHNEQFF.